The clone carrying this T cell receptor (beta chain) has ten or more counts. Its antigen is as yet unknown. Clinical symptoms, serum thyroxine and TRAb, thyroid ultrasound and orbital computed tomography were used for the diagnoses. This entry is derived from a study of T cells in Graves' hyperthyroidism and ophthalmopathy. Trimming stripped 5 bases from V and 4 bases from J, with 18 bases between. The germline CDR1 and CDR2 sequences are MDHEN and SYDVKM. This CDR3 has 16 amino acids. TCR beta CDR3 regions were amplified from RNA. HTBI primers were the set used in a first-round RT-PCR of the TCR CDR3. TCRdb re-derived calls from the multiplex PCR reads in MiXCR, one entry per CDR3 protein. This sample has about 610,000 distinct CDR3 sequences, with about 15% found just once. Study conclusions and caveats: Blood samples included most of the expanded thyroid clonotypes exceeding 0.001. Median prediction lead before ophthalmopathy onset was 5 to 7 months with the model.

Sequenced: blood. The TCR sequence derives from a woman between 35 and 50 years old with Graves' ophthalmopathy. This chain joins TRBV28 and TRBJ1-5; D ambiguous. The CDR3, as DNA: TGTGCCAGCAGTAGCCCGCGCTGGGCGGGGAATCAGCCCCAGCATTTT. It encodes CASSSPRWAGNQPQHF. Using reference TRBV28 and TRBJ1-5 for the parts outside the CDR3, the full variable domain is DVKVTQSSRYLVKRTGEKVFLECVQDMDHENMFWYRQDPGLGLRLIYFSYDVKMKEKGDIPEGYSVSREKKERFSLILESASTNQTSMYLCASSSPRWAGNQPQHFGDGTRLSIL.